The 9 T cell receptor beta chains presented below share a single source sample, sequenced in a study of T cells after yellow fever vaccination. One entry per CDR3 protein results from TCRdb running MiXCR on the 5' RACE reads. The table shows about 260,000 distinct CDR3 sequences, with roughly 4.8% occurring only once. The input for sequencing was CD4+ T cells sorted from PBMCs, taken on the day of the yellow fever booster vaccination. These receptors were obtained from a man aged 18 to 30 who received the YFV17D yellow fever vaccine.

The V and J genes are TRBV19 and TRBJ2-3; D uncertain. The CDR3 runs 17 residues. V lost 6 bases and J lost 0, with 19 bases in between. Looked up from germline, CDR1 is LNHDA and CDR2 is SQIVND (reference sequence). The CDR3, as DNA: TGTGCCAGTAGGAGACGACTTAGTTCATTTAGCACAGATACGCAGTATTTT. It encodes CASRRRLSSFSTDTQYF. Filled out from reference TRBV19 and TRBJ2-3, the complete variable domain reads DGGITQSPKYLFRKEGQNVTLSCEQNLNHDAMYWYRQDPGQGLRLIYYSQIVNDFQKGDIAEGYSVSREKKESFPLTVTSAQKNPTAFYLCASRRRLSSFSTDTQYFGPGTRLTVL.

In its sample, this clonotype was seen many times. The CDR3 region is CSVTGTSGGTDTQYF. The CDR3 DNA reads TGCAGCGTTACAGGGACTAGCGGGGGCACAGATACGCAGTATTTT. The chain has TRBV29-1 and TRBJ2-3, with 13 bases fitting TRBD2. This CDR3 is 15 amino acids long. After removal of 5 bases from V and 1 base from J, the junction contained 3 bases not matched to a gene. The germline V gene encodes CDR1 SQVTM and CDR2 ANQGSEA.

This clonotype has just a few counts. The chain employs TRBV20-1 and TRBJ2-5; D is possibly TRBD1 (6 bases). Per germline, CDR1 DFQATT and CDR2 SNEGSKA (reference sequence). Trimming took 3 bases from V and 4 from J, leaving 12 bases between them. The CDR3 totals 13 residues. CDR3 region: CSASSGGGETQYF. CDR3 in DNA: TGCAGTGCTAGTTCTGGGGGCGGAGAGACCCAGTACTTC.

The chain couples TRBV18 to TRBJ2-3; perhaps TRBD1 as D (6 bases). With 3 bases removed from V and 5 bases from J, the gap between germline ends came to 9 bases. The CDR3 is 13 amino acids. Germline V lookup: CDR1 KGHSH, CDR2 LQKENI. DNA of the CDR3: TGTGCCAGCTCACCGGGGGCAGGAGATACGCAGTATTTT. Translating gives CASSPGAGDTQYF.

This clonotype occurred many times. The chain has TRBV6-2 or TRBV6-3 and TRBJ2-3; unclear D gene. The CDR3 length is 16 residues. Germline CDR1 and CDR2: MNHEY and SVGEGT. Trimming left V 0 bases short and J 3 bases short, with 13 bases between. CDR3 in amino acids: CASSYSGLGHTDTQYF. Here the CDR3 DNA reads TGTGCCAGCAGTTACTCGGGTCTAGGTCATACAGATACGCAGTATTTT.

In DNA form, the CDR3 reads TGTGCCAGCAGCTTGGAACAGAGATCCTACAATGAGCAGTTCTTC. Translating gives CASSLEQRSYNEQFF. The genes are TRBV5-4 and TRBJ2-1; no clear D gene. The CDR3 is 15 amino acids. The ends were cut back, 0 bases at V and 1 base at J, with 8 bases in the middle. Germline CDR1 SGHNT, CDR2 YYREEE (reference sequence).

This clonotype was found many times. This rearrangement joins TRBV29-1 to TRBJ2-2; perhaps TRBD2 as D (5 bases). V lost 5 bases and J 0 bases, leaving 13 bases between the germline ends. This CDR3 is 15 amino acids long. In germline, CDR1 is SQVTM, CDR2 ANQGSEA. The CDR3: CSVRSGLANTGELFF. The CDR3, as DNA: TGCAGCGTTCGAAGCGGACTCGCGAACACCGGGGAGCTGTTTTTT.

The rearrangement links TRBV20-1 to TRBJ2-7; D might be TRBD1 (5 bases). In germline, CDR1 is DFQATT, CDR2 SNEGSKA (reference sequence). CDR3 length equals 16 residues. Trimming removed 4 bases from V and 3 bases from J, with 22 bases in between. CDR3 residues: CSATPRTRRTFYEQYV. CDR3 bases: TGCAGTGCTACACCCCGGACACGTAGAACATTCTACGAGCAGTACGTC.

In this sample, this clonotype turned up a few times. The chain links TRBV18 to TRBJ1-6; D is undetermined. Trimming shortened V by 2 bases and J by 10 bases, and 9 bases separated the two germline ends. Per the germline V gene, CDR1 is KGHSH and CDR2 is LQKENI. CDR3 length equals 13 residues. DNA for the CDR3: TGTGCCAGCTCACCAGGTTCTGGCTCACCCCTCCACTTT. This translates into CASSPGSGSPLHF. Full variable domain (missing parts from reference TRBV18 and TRBJ1-6): NAGVMQNPRHLVRRRGQEARLRCSPMKGHSHVYWYRQLPEEGLKFMVYLQKENIIDESGMPKERFSAEFPKEGPSILRIQQVVRGDSAAYFCASSPGSGSPLHFGNGTRLTVT.